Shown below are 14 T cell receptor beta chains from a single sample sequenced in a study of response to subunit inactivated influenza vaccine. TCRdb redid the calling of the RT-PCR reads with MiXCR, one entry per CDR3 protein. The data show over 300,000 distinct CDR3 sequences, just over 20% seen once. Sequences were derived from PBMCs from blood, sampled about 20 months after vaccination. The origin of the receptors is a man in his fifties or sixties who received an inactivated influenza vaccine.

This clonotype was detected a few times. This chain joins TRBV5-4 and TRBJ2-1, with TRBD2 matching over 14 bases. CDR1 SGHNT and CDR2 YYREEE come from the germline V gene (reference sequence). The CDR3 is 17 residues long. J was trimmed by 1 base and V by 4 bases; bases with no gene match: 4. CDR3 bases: TGTGCCAGCAGCCCGGGACTAGCGGGAGTGTCCTACAATGAGCAGTTCTTC. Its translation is CASSPGLAGVSYNEQFF.

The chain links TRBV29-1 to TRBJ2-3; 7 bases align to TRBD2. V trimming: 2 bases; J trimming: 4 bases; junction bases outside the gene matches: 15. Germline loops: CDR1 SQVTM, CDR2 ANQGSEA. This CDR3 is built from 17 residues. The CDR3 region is CSVEMAPFAGVSDTQYF. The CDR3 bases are TGCAGCGTTGAAATGGCCCCGTTTGCGGGAGTTTCAGATACGCAGTATTTT.

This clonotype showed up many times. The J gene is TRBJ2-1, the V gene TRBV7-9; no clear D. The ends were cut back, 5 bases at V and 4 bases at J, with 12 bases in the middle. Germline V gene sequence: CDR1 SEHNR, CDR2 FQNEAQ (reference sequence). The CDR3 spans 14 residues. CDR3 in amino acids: CASSVGTFYNEQFF. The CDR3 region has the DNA TGTGCCAGCAGCGTAGGAACTTTTTACAATGAGCAGTTCTTC.

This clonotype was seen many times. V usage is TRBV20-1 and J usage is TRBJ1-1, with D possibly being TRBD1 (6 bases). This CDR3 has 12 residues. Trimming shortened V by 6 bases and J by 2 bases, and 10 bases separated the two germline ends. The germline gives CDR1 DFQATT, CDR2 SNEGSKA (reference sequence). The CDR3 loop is CSAQDSNTEAFF. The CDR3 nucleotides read TGCAGTGCGCAGGACAGTAACACTGAAGCTTTCTTT.

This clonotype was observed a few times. The DNA for the CDR3 is TGTGCCAGCAGCTTAGGGGCAGTTTTAACCTACGAGCAGTACTTC. It specifies CASSLGAVLTYEQYF. The rearrangement joins TRBV7-6 to TRBJ2-7; no clear D. The CDR3 sequence is 15 residues long. Germline CDR1 is SGHVS and CDR2 is FNYEAQ. Trimming took 1 base from V and 2 from J, leaving 12 bases between them.

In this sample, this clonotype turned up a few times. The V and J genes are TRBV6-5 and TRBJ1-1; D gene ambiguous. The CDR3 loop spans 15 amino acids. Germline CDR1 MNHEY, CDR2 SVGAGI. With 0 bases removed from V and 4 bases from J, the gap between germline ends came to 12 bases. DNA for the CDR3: TGTGCCAGCAGTTACTCGTCAGGTTTGGGCACTGAAGCTTTCTTT. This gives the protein CASSYSSGLGTEAFF.

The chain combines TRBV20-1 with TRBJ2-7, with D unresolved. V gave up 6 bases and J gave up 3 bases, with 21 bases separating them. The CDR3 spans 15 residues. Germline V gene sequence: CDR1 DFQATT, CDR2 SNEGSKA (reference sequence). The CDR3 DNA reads TGCAGTGCCCCCATCGGAGTAGGAATACTCTACGAGCAGTACTTC. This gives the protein CSAPIGVGILYEQYF.

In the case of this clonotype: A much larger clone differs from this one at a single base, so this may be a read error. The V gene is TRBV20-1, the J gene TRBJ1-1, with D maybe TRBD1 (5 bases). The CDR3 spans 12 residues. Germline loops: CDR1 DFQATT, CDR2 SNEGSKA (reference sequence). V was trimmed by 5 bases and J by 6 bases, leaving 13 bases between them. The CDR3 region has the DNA TGCAGTGCTCCTTGGGGCAGCTCTGAAGCTTTCTTT. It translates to CSAPWGSSEAFF.

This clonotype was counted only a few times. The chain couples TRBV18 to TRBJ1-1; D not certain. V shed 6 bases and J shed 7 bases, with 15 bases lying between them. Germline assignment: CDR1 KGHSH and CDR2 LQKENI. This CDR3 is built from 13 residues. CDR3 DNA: TGTGCCAGCTCCCCGTCACTGGAGGGTGAAGCTTTCTTT. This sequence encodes CASSPSLEGEAFF.

The CDR3 region is CASSSGQATYGYTF. In DNA form, the CDR3 reads TGTGCCAGCAGCTCCGGACAGGCGACCTATGGCTACACCTTC. The rearrangement links TRBV7-9 to TRBJ1-2, with 7 bases identical to TRBD1. The CDR3 runs to 14 residues. J gave up 4 bases and V 4 bases, and 6 bases lay outside the gene matches. The germline V gene has CDR1 SEHNR and CDR2 FQNEAQ (reference sequence).

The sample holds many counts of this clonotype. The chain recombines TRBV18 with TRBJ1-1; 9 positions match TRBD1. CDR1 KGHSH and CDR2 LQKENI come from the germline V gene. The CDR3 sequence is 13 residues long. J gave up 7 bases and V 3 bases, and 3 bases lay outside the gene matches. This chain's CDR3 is CASSPSGQGEAFF. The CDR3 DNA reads TGTGCCAGCTCACCCTCGGGACAGGGTGAAGCTTTCTTT.

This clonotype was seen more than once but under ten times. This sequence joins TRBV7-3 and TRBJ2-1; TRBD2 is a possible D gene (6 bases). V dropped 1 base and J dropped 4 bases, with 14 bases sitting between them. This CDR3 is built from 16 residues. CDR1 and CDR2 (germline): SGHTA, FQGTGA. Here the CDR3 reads CASSLNGPSVYNEQFF. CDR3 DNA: TGTGCCAGCAGCTTAAATGGGCCTAGCGTGTACAATGAGCAGTTCTTC.

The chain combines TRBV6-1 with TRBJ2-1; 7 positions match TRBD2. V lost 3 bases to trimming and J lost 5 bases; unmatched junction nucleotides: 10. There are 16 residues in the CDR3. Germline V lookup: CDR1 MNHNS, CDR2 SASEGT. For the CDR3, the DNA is TGTGCCAGCAGTGACCGGGCACTAGCGACTAACAATGAGCAGTTCTTC. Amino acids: CASSDRALATNNEQFF.

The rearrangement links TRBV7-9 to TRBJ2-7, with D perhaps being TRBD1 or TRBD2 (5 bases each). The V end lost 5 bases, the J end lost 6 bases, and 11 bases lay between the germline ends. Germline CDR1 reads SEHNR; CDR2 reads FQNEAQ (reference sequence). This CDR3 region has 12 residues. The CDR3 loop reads CASSPPGREQYF. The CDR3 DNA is TGTGCCAGCAGCCCCCCGGGGCGCGAGCAGTACTTC. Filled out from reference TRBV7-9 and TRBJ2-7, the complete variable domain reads DTGVSQNPRHKITKRGQNVTFRCDPISEHNRLYWYRQTLGQGPEFLTYFQNEAQLEKSRLLSDRFSAERPKGSFSTLEIQRTEQGDSAMYLCASSPPGREQYFGPGTRLTVT.